The 26 T cell receptor beta chains reported below all come from one sample, sequenced in a study of shared clonotypes between healthy human individuals. The method was immunoSEQ multiplex PCR; TCRdb's version includes in-frame clones alone and lacks a portion of them. This table has around 990,000 clones, roughly 80% appearing once. Sample: memory CD4+ T cells from PBMCs. Subset here: CD45RA-negative fraction. These receptors were collected from a man aged 18-30 years in good health. Some clones in this sample may be carry-over from other donors' samples.

The chain is built from TRBV28 and TRBJ2-7; D possibly uses TRBD1 or TRBD2 (5 bases each). The germline V and J ends were trimmed by 6 bases and 1 base, with 10 bases remaining between them. This CDR3 region has 13 residues. Germline V gene lookup returns CDR1 MDHEN and CDR2 SYDVKM. CDR3 DNA sequence: TGTGCCAGCAGAGGGACCGCTTCCTACGAGCAGTACTTC. It is translated as CASRGTASYEQYF.

Worth noting for this clone: This sequence may be a read error, since a much larger clone differs from it by one base. This sample also contains other DNA sequences that code for the same CDR3. V gene TRBV30 combines with J gene TRBJ1-4; weak D call: TRBD1 (5 bases). Germline CDR1 GTSNPN, CDR2 SVGIG (reference sequence). This CDR3 has 15 amino acids. Trimming took off 5 bases at V and 8 bases at J, with 21 bases between the two ends. The chain's CDR3 is CAWGPQTGLREKLFF. The CDR3 DNA reads TGTGCCTGGGGCCCCCAGACGGGGCTTAGGGAAAAACTGTTTTTT.

Regarding this clone: The junction departs from germline at one end; a sequencing error may be responsible. The genes are TRBV6-6 and TRBJ2-7; no clear D. Germline V CDR1 and CDR2: MNHNY, SVGAGI (reference sequence). The CDR3 sequence is 12 residues long. In DNA, the CDR3 is TGTGCCAGCAGTGCAAGTCTGGGGTGGGCAAACTTC. Amino acids: CASSASLGWANF.

The chain joins TRBV19 to TRBJ2-1, with 16 bases that match TRBD2. CDR1 LNHDA and CDR2 SQIVND come from the germline V gene (reference sequence). V lost 5 bases and J lost 12; bases outside the gene matches: 7. The CDR3 spans 15 residues. CDR3 region: CASSAGTSGRGRQFF. The DNA of the CDR3 is TGTGCCAGTAGTGCAGGGACTAGCGGGAGGGGGAGGCAGTTCTTC. The variable domain in full, with the rest retrieved from reference TRBV19 and TRBJ2-1, is DGGITQSPKYLFRKEGQNVTLSCEQNLNHDAMYWYRQDPGQGLRLIYYSQIVNDFQKGDIAEGYSVSREKKESFPLTVTSAQKNPTAFYLCASSAGTSGRGRQFFGPGTRLTVL.

This clone was observed once. The V gene is TRBV19, the J gene TRBJ2-3; the D is unclear. This CDR3 has 13 residues. Trimming took off 3 bases at V and 3 bases at J, with 7 bases between the two ends. Germline CDR1 and CDR2: LNHDA and SQIVND (reference sequence). The CDR3 sequence is CASSILTTDTQYF. The CDR3 DNA sequence: TGTGCCAGTAGTATCCTTACGACAGATACGCAGTATTTT.

This sequence joins TRBV28 and TRBJ2-5; TRBD2 agrees at 9 bases. The CDR3 is 15 amino acids. Germline trimming cut 5 bases from V and 1 base from J; bases unmatched to any gene: 5. Germline-derived CDR1 and CDR2 are MDHEN and SYDVKM. CDR3 region: CASSKLAGVQETQYF. CDR3 DNA: TGTGCCAGCAGTAAGTTAGCGGGAGTCCAAGAGACCCAGTACTTC.

J is TRBJ2-7 and V is TRBV18, with D uncertain. Germline CDR1 KGHSH, CDR2 LQKENI. The CDR3 consists of 12 residues. V was trimmed by 2 bases and J by 3 bases, leaving 5 bases between them. CDR3 region: CASSPSIYEQYF. The CDR3 bases are TGTGCCAGCTCACCATCTATCTACGAGCAGTACTTC.

This clone was detected a few times. The J gene is TRBJ1-1, the V gene TRBV6-5; D unclear. V dropped 7 bases and J dropped 1 base, with 10 bases sitting between them. Germline V gene data show CDR1 as MNHEY and CDR2 as SVGAGI. The CDR3 consists of 13 residues. Here the CDR3 reads CASTRGRNTEAFF. For the CDR3, the DNA is TGTGCCAGCACGCGCGGCCGGAACACTGAAGCTTTCTTT.

A single count supports this clone. The chain has TRBV6-6 and TRBJ1-5, with 12 bases aligning to TRBD1. Germline trimming cut 5 bases from V and 5 bases from J; bases unmatched to any gene: 7. Per germline, CDR1 MNHNY and CDR2 SVGAGI (reference sequence). This CDR3 is 16 amino acids long. CDR3 DNA: TGTGCCAGCAGTGCGAGGGACAGGGGGCTTCATCAGCCCCAGCATTTT. This sequence encodes CASSARDRGLHQPQHF.

The V and J genes are TRBV2 and TRBJ1-3, with TRBD1 matching over 8 bases. The V and J ends lost 6 bases and 6 bases, in that order; junction bases with no gene match: 1. The CDR3 sequence is 12 residues long. Germline loops: CDR1 SNHLY, CDR2 FYNNEI. The CDR3 nucleotides are TGTGCCAGCAGGACAGGGGCAAACACCATATATTTT. It is translated as CASRTGANTIYF.

V and J are TRBV5-5 and TRBJ2-7, with 9 bases matching TRBD2. Looked up from germline, CDR1 is SGHKS and CDR2 is YYEKEE (reference sequence). Trimming cost V 1 base and J 3 bases; bases outside gene matches: 11. This CDR3 is built from 17 residues. The CDR3 loop reads CASSLSLAGPLSYEQYF. The DNA for the CDR3 is TGTGCCAGCAGCTTGAGCCTAGCGGGGCCTTTGAGCTACGAGCAGTACTTC.

The chain carries TRBV9 and TRBJ2-7, with D possibly TRBD1 on 5 matching bases. The V end lost 3 bases, the J end lost 7 bases, and 11 bases lay between the germline ends. Germline lookup yields CDR1 SGDLS and CDR2 YYNGEE. The CDR3 has 12 residues. CDR3 loop: CASSGLGLEQYF. DNA for the CDR3: TGTGCCAGCAGCGGGCTGGGGCTAGAGCAGTACTTC.

The rearrangement uses TRBV28 and TRBJ1-2; D is ambiguous. Per germline, CDR1 MDHEN and CDR2 SYDVKM. The ends were cut back, 4 bases at V and 7 bases at J, with 10 bases in the middle. The CDR3 is 12 amino acids. CDR3 in DNA: TGTGCCAGCAGTTATAGGGCGTTTGGCTACACCTTC. This sequence encodes CASSYRAFGYTF.

The gene calls are TRBV18 and TRBJ1-1; no clear D. The V end lost 2 bases, the J end lost 0 bases, and 7 bases lay between the germline ends. CDR1 and CDR2 from the germline V gene are KGHSH and LQKENI. This CDR3 contains 14 residues. The CDR3 sequence: CASSPNRLNTEAFF. DNA of the CDR3: TGTGCCAGCTCACCAAACAGATTGAACACTGAAGCTTTCTTT.

The chain joins TRBV29-1 to TRBJ2-3; no reliable D call. The CDR3 consists of 11 residues. CDR1 is SQVTM, CDR2 ANQGSEA, per germline. Trimming pared 4 bases from V and 6 bases from J, leaving 8 bases between. In nucleotides, the CDR3 is TGCAGCGTTGCCCCCGGGGATACGCAGTATTTT. It codes for CSVAPGDTQYF.

V and J are TRBV5-6 and TRBJ2-5, with D perhaps TRBD1 (6 bases). The CDR3 sequence is 14 residues long. Germline V gives CDR1 SGHDT, CDR2 YYEEEE. The V gene lost 2 bases and the J gene lost 2 bases, with 10 bases spanning the gap. The CDR3 DNA is TGTGCCAGCAGCTTCTTCGGACAGCAAGAGACCCAGTACTTC. Protein sequence: CASSFFGQQETQYF.

This chain links TRBV5-4 with TRBJ1-2; TRBD1 might be the D (6 bases). CDR1 SGHNT and CDR2 YYREEE come from the germline V gene (reference sequence). CDR3 size: 14 residues. Trimming stripped 4 bases from V and 2 bases from J, with 12 bases between. The CDR3 is CASSPWTENYGYTF. CDR3 bases: TGTGCCAGCAGCCCTTGGACAGAGAACTATGGCTACACCTTC.

This chain joins TRBV5-8 and TRBJ1-1; D not resolved. Germline values: CDR1 SGHTS, CDR2 YDEGEE. V lost 4 bases to trimming and J lost 0 bases, with 13 bases between them. The CDR3 extends over 15 amino acids. CDR3 sequence (DNA): TGTGCCAGCAGCCAGGTGGGGTACATGAACACTGAAGCTTTCTTT. Translated: CASSQVGYMNTEAFF.

The chain joins TRBV6-1 to TRBJ2-7, with TRBD2 as a possible D gene (6 bases). This CDR3 has 13 amino acids. Per germline, CDR1 MNHNS and CDR2 SASEGT. V was trimmed by 6 bases and J by 3 bases, leaving 12 bases between them. CDR3 amino acids: CASSRLADYEQYF. The CDR3 DNA is TGTGCCAGCAGCCGGTTAGCGGACTACGAGCAGTACTTC.

The rearrangement joins TRBV7-3 to TRBJ2-5; D might be TRBD2 (5 bases). Germline assignment: CDR1 SGHTA and CDR2 FQGTGA. V lost 3 bases, J lost 5 bases, and 13 bases lay in between. This CDR3 comprises 14 residues. This chain's CDR3 is CASSFTAVGETQYF. The CDR3 nucleotides are TGTGCCAGCAGCTTTACAGCGGTCGGCGAGACCCAGTACTTC.

This chain uses TRBV5-4 with TRBJ2-3; 7 bases agree with TRBD2. The V and J ends lost 5 bases and 6 bases, in that order; junction bases with no gene match: 12. Looked up from germline, CDR1 is SGHNT and CDR2 is YYREEE (reference sequence). This CDR3 is built from 15 residues. Here the CDR3 DNA reads TGTGCCAGCAGACCCCCGGGAGGCGTCGGGGATACGCAGTATTTT. It is translated as CASRPPGGVGDTQYF.

The chain carries TRBV7-3 and TRBJ1-1; D is unresolved. There are 13 residues in the CDR3. V lost 5 bases, J lost 5 bases, and 12 bases lay in between. Germline V gene sequence: CDR1 SGHTA, CDR2 FQGTGA. CDR3 protein: CASSPFPGTEAFF. The CDR3 coding sequence is TGTGCCAGCAGCCCCTTTCCTGGAACTGAAGCTTTCTTT.

This clone was recorded once. The chain is built from TRBV6-6 and TRBJ2-7, with TRBD1 identical over 8 bases. The V gene's germline CDR1 is MNHNY and CDR2 SVGAGI (reference sequence). This CDR3 is built from 14 residues. Unmatched junction bases numbered 8, after V lost 9 bases and J lost 1 base. The CDR3 loop is CASGDRRQSYEQYF. CDR3 nucleotide sequence: TGTGCCAGTGGGGACAGGAGACAATCCTACGAGCAGTACTTC.

This clone was seen only once. The rearrangement joins TRBV6-1 to TRBJ2-3, with TRBD2 identical over 9 bases. Unmatched junction bases numbered 4, after V lost 0 bases and J lost 3 bases. Germline assignment: CDR1 MNHNS and CDR2 SASEGT. The CDR3 sequence is 16 residues long. Here the CDR3 DNA reads TGTGCCAGCAGTGAAGCTAGCGGGAGCACGACAGATACGCAGTATTTT. Its translation is CASSEASGSTTDTQYF.

Here the CDR3 DNA reads TGTGCCAGTAGTAGATCCAGACAGGGTCATGGCTACACCTTC. The encoded protein is CASSRSRQGHGYTF. This chain links TRBV19 with TRBJ1-2; 7 bases align to TRBD1. Germline loops: CDR1 LNHDA, CDR2 SQIVND (reference sequence). This CDR3 region has 14 residues. V gave up 4 bases and J gave up 6 bases; unmatched junction bases: 8.

This clone was observed a few times. The chain recombines TRBV9 with TRBJ2-1; TRBD2 matches at 13 bases. CDR1 and CDR2 from the germline V gene are SGDLS and YYNGEE. Trimming took 3 bases from V and 6 from J; bases not matched to a gene: 6. CDR3 length: 16 residues. CDR3: CASSATGTSGINEQFF. CDR3 DNA sequence: TGTGCCAGCAGCGCCACCGGGACTAGCGGGATCAATGAGCAGTTCTTC.